This T cell receptor beta chain was captured in a study of early T cells in non-severe SARS-CoV-2 infection. At the level of the study: With bulk RNA from unsorted whole blood as input, sequencing yielded unpaired chains. Study-level findings and limits: VDJdb-based annotation leaned toward anti-spike CD8 responses and missed private and CD4 specificities.

Unique molecular identifiers tagged individual cDNA molecules. TCRdb re-derived calls from the 5' RACE reads in MiXCR, one entry per CDR3 protein. The sample holds about 67,000 distinct CDR3 sequences, around 10% seen once. The J segment lost 2 bases and the V segment lost 1 base, leaving 3 bases of the junction unmatched. CDR3 size: 15 residues. Per germline, CDR1 PRHDT and CDR2 FYEKMQ (reference sequence). This clonotype has a count of ten or more. Its antigen is still unknown. What was sequenced was whole blood. The TCR was taken from an adult who was a healthcare worker with PCR-confirmed SARS-CoV-2 infection or an uninfected control (not recorded which). V usage is TRBV13 and J usage is TRBJ2-7, with 9 bases that match TRBD1. The CDR3 sequence is CASSLEGTGTYEQYF. As DNA, the CDR3 is TGTGCCAGCAGCTTAGAAGGGACAGGGACCTACGAGCAGTACTTC.